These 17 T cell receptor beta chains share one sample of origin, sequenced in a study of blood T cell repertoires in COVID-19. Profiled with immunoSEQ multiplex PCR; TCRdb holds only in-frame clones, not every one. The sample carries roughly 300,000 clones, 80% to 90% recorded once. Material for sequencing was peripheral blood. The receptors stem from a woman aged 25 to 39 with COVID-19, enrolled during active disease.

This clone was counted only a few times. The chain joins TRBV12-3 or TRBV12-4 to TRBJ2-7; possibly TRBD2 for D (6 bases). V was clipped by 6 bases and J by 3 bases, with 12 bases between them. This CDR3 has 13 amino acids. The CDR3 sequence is CASRRFGGYEQYF. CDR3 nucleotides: TGTGCCAGCAGACGGTTCGGGGGCTACGAGCAGTACTTC.

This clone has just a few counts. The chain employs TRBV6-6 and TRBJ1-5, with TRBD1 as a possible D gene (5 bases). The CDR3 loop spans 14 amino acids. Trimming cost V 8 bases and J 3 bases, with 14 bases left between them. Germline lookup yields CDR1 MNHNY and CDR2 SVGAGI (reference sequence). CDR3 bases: TGTGCCAGCGCGGGACTATCCCCCAATCAGCCCCAGCATTTT. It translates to CASAGLSPNQPQHF.

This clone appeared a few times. DNA for the CDR3: TGTGCCAGCAGTCACCCCCGAGGGGGGGCATCCTATAATTCACCCCTCCACTTT. Translated, it gives CASSHPRGGASYNSPLHF. The chain employs TRBV2 and TRBJ1-6; tentative D call: TRBD1 (6 bases). Trimming pared 5 bases from V and 1 base from J, leaving 18 bases between. From germline, CDR1 is SNHLY and CDR2 FYNNEI. The CDR3 totals 18 residues. Drawing the rest from reference TRBV2 and TRBJ1-6, the complete variable domain is EPEVTQTPSHQVTQMGQEVILRCVPISNHLYFYWYRQILGQKVEFLVSFYNNEISEKSEIFDDQFSVERPDGSNFTLKIRSTKLEDSAMYFCASSHPRGGASYNSPLHFGNGTRLTVT.

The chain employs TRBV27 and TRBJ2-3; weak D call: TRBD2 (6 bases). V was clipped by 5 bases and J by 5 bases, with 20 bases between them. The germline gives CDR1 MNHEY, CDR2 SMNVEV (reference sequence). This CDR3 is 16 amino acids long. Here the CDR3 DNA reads TGTGCCAGCAGTACCCGACTAGGGGTCCAGGGAGATACGCAGTATTTT. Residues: CASSTRLGVQGDTQYF.

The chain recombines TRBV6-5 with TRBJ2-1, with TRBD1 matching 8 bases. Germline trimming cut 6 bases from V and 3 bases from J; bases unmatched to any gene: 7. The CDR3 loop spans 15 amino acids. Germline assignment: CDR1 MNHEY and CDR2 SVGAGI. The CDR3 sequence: CASRRDRGDYNEQFF. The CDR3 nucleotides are TGTGCCAGCAGACGCGACAGGGGCGACTACAATGAGCAGTTCTTC.

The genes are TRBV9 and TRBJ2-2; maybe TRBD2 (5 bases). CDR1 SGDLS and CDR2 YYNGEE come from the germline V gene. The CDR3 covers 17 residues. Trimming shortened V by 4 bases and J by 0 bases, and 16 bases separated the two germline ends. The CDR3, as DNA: TGTGCCAGCAGCTCCCCGCGGGCAGCCCCGAACACCGGGGAGCTGTTTTTT. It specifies CASSSPRAAPNTGELFF.

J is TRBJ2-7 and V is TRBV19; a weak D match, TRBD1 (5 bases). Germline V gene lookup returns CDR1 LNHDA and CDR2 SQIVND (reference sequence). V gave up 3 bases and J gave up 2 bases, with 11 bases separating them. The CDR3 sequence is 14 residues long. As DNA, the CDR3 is TGTGCCAGTAGTATCGGCACAGGACCCTACGAGCAGTACTTC. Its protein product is CASSIGTGPYEQYF.

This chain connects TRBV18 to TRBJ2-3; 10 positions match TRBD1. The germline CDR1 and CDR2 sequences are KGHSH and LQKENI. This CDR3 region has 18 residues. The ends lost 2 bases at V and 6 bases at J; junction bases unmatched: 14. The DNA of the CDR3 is TGTGCCAGCTCACCATCTCTGAGTATGACAGGGGGCAGGGATACGCAGTATTTT. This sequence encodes CASSPSLSMTGGRDTQYF.

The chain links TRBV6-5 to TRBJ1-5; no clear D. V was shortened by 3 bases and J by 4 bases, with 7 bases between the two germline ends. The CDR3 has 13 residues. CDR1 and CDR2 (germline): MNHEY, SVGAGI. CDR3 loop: CASSYHQNQPQHF. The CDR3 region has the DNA TGTGCCAGCAGTTATCACCAGAATCAGCCCCAGCATTTT.

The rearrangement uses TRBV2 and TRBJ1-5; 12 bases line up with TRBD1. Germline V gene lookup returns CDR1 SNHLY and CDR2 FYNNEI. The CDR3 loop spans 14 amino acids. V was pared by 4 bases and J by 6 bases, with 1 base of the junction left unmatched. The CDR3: CASSGDRGLQPQHF. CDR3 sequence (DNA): TGTGCCAGCAGTGGGGACAGGGGGCTTCAGCCCCAGCATTTT.

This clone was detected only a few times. CDR3 DNA sequence: TGTGCCACGAAACTAGGGGGCGATAATTCACCCCTCCACTTT. Its translation: CATKLGGDNSPLHF. This chain uses TRBV6-5 with TRBJ1-6; TRBD1 agrees at 7 bases. The CDR3 contains 14 residues. V lost 10 bases to trimming and J lost 5 bases; unmatched junction nucleotides: 8. CDR1 is MNHEY and CDR2 is SVGAGI in the germline V gene.

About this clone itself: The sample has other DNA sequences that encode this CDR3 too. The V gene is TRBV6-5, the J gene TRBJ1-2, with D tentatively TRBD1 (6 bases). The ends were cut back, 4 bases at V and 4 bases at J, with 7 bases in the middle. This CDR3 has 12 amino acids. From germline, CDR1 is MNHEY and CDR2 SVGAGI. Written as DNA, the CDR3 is TGTGCCAGCAGTTTACAGGGCTATGGCTACACCTTC. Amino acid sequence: CASSLQGYGYTF.

CDR3: CASSLGQGRNTEAFF. The CDR3 bases are TGCGCCAGCAGCCTCGGACAGGGGAGGAACACTGAAGCTTTCTTT. This rearrangement joins TRBV5-1 to TRBJ1-1; TRBD1 matches 9 bases. Germline V gene data show CDR1 as SGHRS and CDR2 as YFSETQ. The CDR3 runs to 15 residues. V shed 4 bases, J shed 1 base, and the junction held 5 bases outside the gene matches.

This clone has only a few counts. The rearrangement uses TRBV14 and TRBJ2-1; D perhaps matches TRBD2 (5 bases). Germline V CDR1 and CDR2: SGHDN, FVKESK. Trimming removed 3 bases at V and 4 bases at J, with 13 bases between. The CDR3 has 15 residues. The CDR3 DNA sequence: TGTGCCAGCAGCCAGGGATGGACTGATTACAATGAGCAGTTCTTC. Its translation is CASSQGWTDYNEQFF.

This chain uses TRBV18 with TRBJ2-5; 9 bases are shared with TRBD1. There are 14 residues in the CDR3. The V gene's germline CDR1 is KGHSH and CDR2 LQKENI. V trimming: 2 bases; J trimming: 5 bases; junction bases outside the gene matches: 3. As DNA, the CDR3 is TGTGCCAGCTCACCAAACAGGGGGCTGGAGACCCAGTACTTC. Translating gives CASSPNRGLETQYF.

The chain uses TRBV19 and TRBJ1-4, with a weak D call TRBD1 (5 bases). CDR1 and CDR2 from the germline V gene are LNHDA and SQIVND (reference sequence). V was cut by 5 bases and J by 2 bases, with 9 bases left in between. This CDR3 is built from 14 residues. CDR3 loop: CASSGAATNEKLFF. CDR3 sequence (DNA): TGTGCCAGTAGTGGGGCCGCTACTAATGAAAAACTGTTTTTT. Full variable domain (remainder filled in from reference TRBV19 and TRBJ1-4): DGGITQSPKYLFRKEGQNVTLSCEQNLNHDAMYWYRQDPGQGLRLIYYSQIVNDFQKGDIAEGYSVSREKKESFPLTVTSAQKNPTAFYLCASSGAATNEKLFFGSGTQLSVL.

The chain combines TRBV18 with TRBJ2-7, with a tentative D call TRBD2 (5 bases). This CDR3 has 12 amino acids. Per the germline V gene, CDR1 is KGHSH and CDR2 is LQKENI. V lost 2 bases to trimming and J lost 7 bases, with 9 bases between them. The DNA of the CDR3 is TGTGCCAGCTCACCAGGACTGGGTGAGCAGTACTTC. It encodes CASSPGLGEQYF.